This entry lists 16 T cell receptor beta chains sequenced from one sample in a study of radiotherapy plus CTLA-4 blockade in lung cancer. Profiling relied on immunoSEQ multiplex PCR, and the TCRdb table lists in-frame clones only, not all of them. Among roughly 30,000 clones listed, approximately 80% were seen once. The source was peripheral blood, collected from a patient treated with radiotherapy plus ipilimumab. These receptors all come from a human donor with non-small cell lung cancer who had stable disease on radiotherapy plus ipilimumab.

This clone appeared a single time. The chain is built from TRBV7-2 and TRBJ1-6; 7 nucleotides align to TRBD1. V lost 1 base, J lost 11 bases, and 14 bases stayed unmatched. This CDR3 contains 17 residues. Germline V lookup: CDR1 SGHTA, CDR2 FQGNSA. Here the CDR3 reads CASSLEARQGFSPPLHF. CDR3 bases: TGTGCCAGCAGCTTAGAAGCTCGACAGGGTTTTAGTCCACCCCTCCACTTT. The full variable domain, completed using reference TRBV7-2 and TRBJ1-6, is GAGVSQSPSNKVTEKGKDVELRCDPISGHTALYWYRQSLGQGLEFLIYFQGNSAPDKSGLPSDRFSAERTGGSVSTLTIQRTQQEDSAVYLCASSLEARQGFSPPLHFGNGTRLTVT.

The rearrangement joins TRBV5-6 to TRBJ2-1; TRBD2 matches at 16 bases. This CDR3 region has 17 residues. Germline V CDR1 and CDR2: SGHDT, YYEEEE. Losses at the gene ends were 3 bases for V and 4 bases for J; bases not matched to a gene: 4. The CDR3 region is CASSSGLAGGQYNEQFF. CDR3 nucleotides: TGTGCCAGCAGCTCGGGACTAGCGGGGGGGCAATACAATGAGCAGTTCTTC.

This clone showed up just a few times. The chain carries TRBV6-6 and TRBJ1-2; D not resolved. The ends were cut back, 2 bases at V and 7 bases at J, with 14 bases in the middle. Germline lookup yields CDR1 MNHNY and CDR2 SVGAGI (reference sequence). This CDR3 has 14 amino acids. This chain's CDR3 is CASSYLLGLGGYTF. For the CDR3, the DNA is TGTGCCAGCAGTTACCTATTAGGGCTTGGTGGCTACACCTTC.

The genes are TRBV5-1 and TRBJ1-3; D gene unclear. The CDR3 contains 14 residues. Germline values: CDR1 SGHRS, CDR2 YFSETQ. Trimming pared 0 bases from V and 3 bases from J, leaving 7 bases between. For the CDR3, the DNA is TGCGCCAGCAGCTTGGGATCCAATGGAAACACCATATATTTT. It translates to CASSLGSNGNTIYF.

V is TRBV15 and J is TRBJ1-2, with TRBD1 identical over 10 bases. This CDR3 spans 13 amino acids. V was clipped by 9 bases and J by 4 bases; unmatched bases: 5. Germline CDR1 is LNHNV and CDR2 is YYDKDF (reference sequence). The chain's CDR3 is CATTRDRGYGYTF. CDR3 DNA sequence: TGTGCCACTACGCGGGACAGGGGCTATGGCTACACCTTC.

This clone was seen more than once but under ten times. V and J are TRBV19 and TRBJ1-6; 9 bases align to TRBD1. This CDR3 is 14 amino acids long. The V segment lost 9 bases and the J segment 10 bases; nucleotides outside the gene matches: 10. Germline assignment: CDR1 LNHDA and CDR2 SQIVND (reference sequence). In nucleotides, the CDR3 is TGTGCCAGCACCACAGGGGGCTCACCCTCACCCCTCCACTTT. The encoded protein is CASTTGGSPSPLHF.

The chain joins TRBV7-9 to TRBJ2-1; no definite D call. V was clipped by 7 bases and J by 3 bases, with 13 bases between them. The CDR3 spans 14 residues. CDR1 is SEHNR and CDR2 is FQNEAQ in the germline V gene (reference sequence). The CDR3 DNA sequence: TGTGCCAGCACCCGAGGAGACGGCTACAATGAGCAGTTCTTC. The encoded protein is CASTRGDGYNEQFF.

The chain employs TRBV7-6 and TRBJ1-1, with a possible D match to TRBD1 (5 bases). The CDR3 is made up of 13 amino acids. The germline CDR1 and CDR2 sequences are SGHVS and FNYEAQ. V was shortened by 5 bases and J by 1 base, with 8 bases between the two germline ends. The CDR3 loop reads CASSSDRNTEAFF. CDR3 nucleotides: TGTGCCAGCAGCAGCGACAGGAACACTGAAGCTTTCTTT.

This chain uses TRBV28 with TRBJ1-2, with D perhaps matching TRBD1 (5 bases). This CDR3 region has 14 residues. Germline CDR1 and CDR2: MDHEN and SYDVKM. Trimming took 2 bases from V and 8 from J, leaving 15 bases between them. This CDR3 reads CASSLLAGPGGYTF. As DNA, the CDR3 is TGTGCCAGCAGTTTACTGGCAGGGCCCGGGGGCTACACCTTC.

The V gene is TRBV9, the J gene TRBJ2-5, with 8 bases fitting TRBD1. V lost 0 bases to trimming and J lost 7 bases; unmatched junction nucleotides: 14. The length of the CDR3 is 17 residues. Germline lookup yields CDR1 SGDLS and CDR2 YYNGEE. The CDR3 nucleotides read TGTGCCAGCAGCGTAGGGATAAAGGACAGGGTAGCAGGGACCCAGTACTTC. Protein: CASSVGIKDRVAGTQYF. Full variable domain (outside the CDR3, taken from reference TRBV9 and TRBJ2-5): DSGVTQTPKHLITATGQRVTLRCSPRSGDLSVYWYQQSLDQGLQFLIQYYNGEERAKGNILERFSAQQFPDLHSELNLSSLELGDSALYFCASSVGIKDRVAGTQYFGPGTRLLVL.

The CDR3 here is CASSQRQSTEAFF. The CDR3 nucleotides are TGTGCCAGCAGCCAACGGCAGTCAACTGAAGCTTTCTTT. This chain links TRBV14 with TRBJ1-1; D gene uncertain. This CDR3 spans 13 amino acids. Germline V lookup: CDR1 SGHDN, CDR2 FVKESK. V was pared by 2 bases and J by 5 bases, with 9 bases between.

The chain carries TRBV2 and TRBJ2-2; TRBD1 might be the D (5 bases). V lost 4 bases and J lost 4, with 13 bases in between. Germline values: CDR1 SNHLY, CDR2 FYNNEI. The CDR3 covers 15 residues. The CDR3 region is CASSVVSRVTGELFF. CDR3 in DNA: TGTGCCAGCAGTGTGGTCTCCAGGGTCACCGGGGAGCTGTTTTTT.

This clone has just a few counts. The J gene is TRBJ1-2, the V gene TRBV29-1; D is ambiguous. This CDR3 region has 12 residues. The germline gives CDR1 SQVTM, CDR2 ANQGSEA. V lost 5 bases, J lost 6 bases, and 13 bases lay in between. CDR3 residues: CSVLSGMDGYTF. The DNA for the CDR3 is TGCAGCGTTCTAAGTGGTATGGATGGCTACACCTTC.

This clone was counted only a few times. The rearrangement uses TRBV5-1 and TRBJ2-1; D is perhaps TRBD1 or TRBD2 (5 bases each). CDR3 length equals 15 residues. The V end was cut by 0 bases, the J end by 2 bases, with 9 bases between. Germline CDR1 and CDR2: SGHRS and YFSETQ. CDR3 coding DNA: TGCGCCAGCAGCTTGGAATGGGACCCCTACAATGAGCAGTTCTTC. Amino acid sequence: CASSLEWDPYNEQFF.

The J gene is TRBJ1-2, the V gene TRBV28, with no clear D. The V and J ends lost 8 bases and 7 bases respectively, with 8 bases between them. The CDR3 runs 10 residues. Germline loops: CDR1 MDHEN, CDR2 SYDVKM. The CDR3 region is CASFETGYTF. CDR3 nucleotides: TGTGCCAGCTTCGAGACTGGCTACACCTTC.

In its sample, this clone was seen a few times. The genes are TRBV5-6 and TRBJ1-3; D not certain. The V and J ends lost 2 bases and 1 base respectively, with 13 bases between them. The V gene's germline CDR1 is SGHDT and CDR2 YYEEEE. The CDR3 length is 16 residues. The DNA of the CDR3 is TGTGCCAGCAGCTTAGGTGGCATGCTTTCTGGAAACACCATATATTTT. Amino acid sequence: CASSLGGMLSGNTIYF.